This entry concerns a single T cell receptor beta chain. Germline V CDR1 and CDR2: SQVTM, ANQGSEA. The CDR3 runs 16 residues. J gave up 4 bases and V 2 bases, and 8 bases lay outside the gene matches. Sequencing was performed with immunoSEQ multiplex PCR; in TCRdb, only in-frame clones are kept and a portion is missing. The sample has under 85,000 clones, about 97% seen once. The entry originates in a study of technical replicates of blood from several donors. Source material: T cells isolated from PBMCs. The TCR sequence derives from a human donor in good health. V gene TRBV29-1 combines with J gene TRBJ2-1; 10 nucleotides agree with TRBD2. This chain's CDR3 is CSVELAGVHQYNEQFF. The CDR3 DNA sequence: TGCAGCGTTGAACTAGCGGGAGTCCACCAGTACAATGAGCAGTTCTTC.